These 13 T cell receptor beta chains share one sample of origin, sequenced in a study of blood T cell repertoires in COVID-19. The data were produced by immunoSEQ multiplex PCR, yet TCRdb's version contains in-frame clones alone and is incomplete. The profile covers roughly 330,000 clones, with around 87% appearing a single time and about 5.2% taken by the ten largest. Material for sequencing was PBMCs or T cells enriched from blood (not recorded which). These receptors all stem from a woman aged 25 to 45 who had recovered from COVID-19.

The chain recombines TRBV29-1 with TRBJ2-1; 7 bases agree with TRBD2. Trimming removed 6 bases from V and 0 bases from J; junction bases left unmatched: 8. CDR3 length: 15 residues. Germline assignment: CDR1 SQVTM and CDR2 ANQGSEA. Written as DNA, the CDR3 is TGCAGCGTGGGGGGGACGCCTAGCTCCTACAATGAGCAGTTCTTC. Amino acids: CSVGGTPSSYNEQFF.

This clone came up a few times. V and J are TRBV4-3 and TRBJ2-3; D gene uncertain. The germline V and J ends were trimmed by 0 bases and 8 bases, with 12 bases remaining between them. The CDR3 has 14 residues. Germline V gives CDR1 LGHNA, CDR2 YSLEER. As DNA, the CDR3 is TGCGCCAGCAGCCAAGATATCAGCGTGAGTACGCAGTATTTT. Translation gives CASSQDISVSTQYF.

This CDR3 reads CASRPREASLTYEQYF. Written as DNA, the CDR3 is TGTGCCAGCAGGCCCCGCGAAGCCTCCCTAACCTACGAGCAGTACTTC. The chain uses TRBV11-2 and TRBJ2-7, with D hard to call. With 6 bases removed from V and 2 bases from J, the gap between germline ends came to 20 bases. This CDR3 spans 16 amino acids. CDR1 is SGHAT and CDR2 is FQNNGV in the germline V gene.

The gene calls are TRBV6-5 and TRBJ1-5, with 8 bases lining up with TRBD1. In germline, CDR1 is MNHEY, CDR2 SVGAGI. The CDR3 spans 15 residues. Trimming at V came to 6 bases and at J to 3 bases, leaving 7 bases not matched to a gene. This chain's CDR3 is CASRGTGANNQPQHF. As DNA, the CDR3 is TGTGCCAGCAGAGGGACAGGTGCTAACAATCAGCCCCAGCATTTT.

The CDR3 region has the DNA TGTGCCAGCTCACAAACCGGGAGGGATTCACCCCTCCACTTT. Its translation: CASSQTGRDSPLHF. The rearrangement uses TRBV18 and TRBJ1-6; D is undetermined. Germline CDR1 reads KGHSH; CDR2 reads LQKENI. CDR3 length equals 14 residues. With 4 bases removed from V and 8 bases from J, the gap between germline ends came to 12 bases.

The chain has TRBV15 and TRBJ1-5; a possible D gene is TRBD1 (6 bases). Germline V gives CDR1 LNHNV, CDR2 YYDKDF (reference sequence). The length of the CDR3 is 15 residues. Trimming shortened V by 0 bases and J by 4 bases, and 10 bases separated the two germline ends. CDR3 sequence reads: CATSRDDRSNQPQHF. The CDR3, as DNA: TGTGCCACCAGCAGAGATGACAGGTCAAATCAGCCCCAGCATTTT.

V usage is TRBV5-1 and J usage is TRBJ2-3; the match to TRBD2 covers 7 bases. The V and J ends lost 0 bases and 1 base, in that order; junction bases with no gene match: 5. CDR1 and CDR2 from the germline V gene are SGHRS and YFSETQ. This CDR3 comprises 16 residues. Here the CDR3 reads CASSLDRGEGTDTQYF. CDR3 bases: TGCGCCAGCAGCTTGGATCGGGGGGAGGGCACAGATACGCAGTATTTT. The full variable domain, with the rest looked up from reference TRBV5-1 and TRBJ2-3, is KAGVTQTPRYLIKTRGQQVTLSCSPISGHRSVSWYQQTPGQGLQFLFEYFSETQRNKGNFPGRFSGRQFSNSRSEMNVSTLELGDSALYLCASSLDRGEGTDTQYFGPGTRLTVL.

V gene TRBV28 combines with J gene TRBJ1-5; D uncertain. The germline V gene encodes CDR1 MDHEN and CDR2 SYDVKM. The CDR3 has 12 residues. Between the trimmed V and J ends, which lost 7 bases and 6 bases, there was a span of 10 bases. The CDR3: CASNLIRQPQHF. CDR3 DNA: TGTGCCAGCAATCTAATACGTCAGCCCCAGCATTTT.

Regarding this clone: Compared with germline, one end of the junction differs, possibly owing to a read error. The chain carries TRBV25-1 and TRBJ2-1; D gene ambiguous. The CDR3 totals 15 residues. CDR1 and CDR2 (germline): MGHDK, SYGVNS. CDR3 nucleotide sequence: TGTGCCAGCAGTCCTTACGGTATAATTGACAATGAACAGTTCTTC. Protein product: CASSPYGIIDNEQFF.

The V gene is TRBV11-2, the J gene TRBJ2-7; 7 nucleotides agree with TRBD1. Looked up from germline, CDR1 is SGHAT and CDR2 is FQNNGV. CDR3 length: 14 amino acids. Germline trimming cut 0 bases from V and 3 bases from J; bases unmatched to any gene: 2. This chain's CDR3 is CASSLEAGGYEQYF. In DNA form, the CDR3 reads TGTGCCAGCAGCTTAGAAGCAGGGGGCTACGAGCAGTACTTC.

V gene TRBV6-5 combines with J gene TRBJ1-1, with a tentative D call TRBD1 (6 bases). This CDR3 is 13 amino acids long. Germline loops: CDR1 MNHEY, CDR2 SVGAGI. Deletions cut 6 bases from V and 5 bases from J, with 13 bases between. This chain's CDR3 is CASSRGPFTEAFF. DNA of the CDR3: TGTGCCAGCAGCAGGGGCCCTTTTACTGAAGCTTTCTTT.

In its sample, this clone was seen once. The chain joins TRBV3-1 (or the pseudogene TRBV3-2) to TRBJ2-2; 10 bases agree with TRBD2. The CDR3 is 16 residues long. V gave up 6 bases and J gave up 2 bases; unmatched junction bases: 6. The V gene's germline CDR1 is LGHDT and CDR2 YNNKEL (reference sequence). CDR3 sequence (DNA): TGTGCCAGCAGTCTAACTAGCGGGGTTAACACCGGGGAGCTGTTTTTT. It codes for CASSLTSGVNTGELFF.

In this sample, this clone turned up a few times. The CDR3 nucleotides are TGCGCCAGCAGCTGGGACGTGGGCGGGACAGCGCTGTTTTTT. This sequence encodes CASSWDVGGTALFF. J is TRBJ1-4 and V is TRBV5-1, with TRBD1 matching 7 bases. The J segment lost 14 bases and the V segment lost 3 bases, leaving 13 bases of the junction unmatched. This CDR3 comprises 14 residues. Germline V gene sequence: CDR1 SGHRS, CDR2 YFSETQ.